The entry that follows covers one T cell receptor (beta chain) sequence. This clone has a handful of counts. Its antigen specificity is not known. No much larger clone exists at a distance of one base, and base qualities are not known. The CDR3 spans 14 residues, from the cysteine through the phenylalanine. Kept here is only the CDR3 DNA, which spans 42 bases and is read in frame from base 1. The junction carries 10 bases between V and J, which are trimmed by 1 base and 4 bases respectively. As encoded in the germline V gene, CDR1 is SGHVS while CDR2 is FQNEAQ. The entry originates in a study of cytomegalovirus exposure and HLA in healthy donors (dated by TCRdb to 2016 to 2017). Context from the whole study: In an earlier analysis of under 750 of the donors, 250 to 350 Gb of sequence data and approximately 120 million unique TCR beta sequences from roughly 200 million T cells were reported. Using immunosequencing, the study profiled T cell repertoires from some 670 subjects and related those repertoires to cytomegalovirus serostatus. Roughly 300 gigabases of sequencing data and approximately 84 million unique TCR sequences were included in an early release covering about 600 HLA-typed donors. Alongside the repertoire data, information on donor age, sex, ethnicity and CMV serostatus was compiled. Along with the roughly 700-subject first cohort, a separate validation cohort of around 110 different subjects was used. The number of typed donors differed by locus: roughly 629-640 for A, B, C, DRB1 and DQB1; 500 to 550 for DQA1; approximately 600 for DPA1; and roughly 470 for DPB1. Five DR-DQ haplotypes were treated as single units for association and clustering because of strong linkage in the cohort. To study patterns of TCR occurrence, a later analysis re-analyzed previously published TCR beta repertoires from 666 donors and added high-resolution HLA genotyping. Of the roughly 430 genotyped donors, 65% to 90% fell in the genetic ancestry cluster associated with self-reported Caucasian donors. Every discovery cohort repertoire had been produced on one sequencing platform. In an earlier analysis of 550 to 700 of the donors, high-throughput TCR beta sequencing was used to judge whether each TCR beta V gene segment behaved as functional or pseudogenic. HLA typing covered class I and class II loci at four-digit resolution. To predict cytomegalovirus infection status, the study brought together high-throughput TCR immunosequencing, statistical association of individual TCRs with disease status, and machine learning. Among 350 to 400 genotyped donors of the cohort, an average of approximately 240,000 unique TCR beta nucleotide sequences were sequenced per donor, around 20% of them non-productive. A later genetic analysis took genome-wide SNP genotypes for about 65% of the 666 donors and used that subset as a discovery cohort. The aim of the study was to test whether cataloging public T cell receptors could identify signatures of past pathogen exposure. In the later analysis, no new phenotypic data were used to find candidate immune exposures; instead, reliance was placed on TCR beta sequences and their occurrence across donors.

The research as a whole found: The classifier was reported to diagnose cytomegalovirus status with high specificity and sensitivity in both the original cohort and the validation cohort. A later analysis reported that several top co-occurrence clusters appeared linked to parvovirus B19, influenza, CMV and Epstein-Barr virus. In an earlier analysis of fewer than 700 of the donors, most TCR beta V segments appeared in productive rearrangements about 90% or about 30% of the time, broadly matching IMGT annotations. A further reported finding was that TCR beta sequences accurately predicted the HLA-A and HLA-B alleles for most subjects in the first cohort. Because some donors lacked HLA typing at each locus, the association tests relied only on the typed subset. An association between a missense DCLRE1C variant and V-gene and J-gene trimming of TCR beta chains was found in a later genetic analysis and replicated in an independent cohort. According to a later analysis, most CMV-associated TCR beta chains appeared to be HLA-restricted, and the HLA associations seemed to be driven largely by CMV exposure. In vitro tests confirmed that a few of the cytomegalovirus-associated TCR beta chains recognize cytomegalovirus antigens. In a later genetic analysis, fewer N-insertions in productive TCRs were reported among donors in an Asian-associated ancestry cluster than the roughly 700-donor mean. A total of 150 or so TCR beta chains were listed by the study as associated with cytomegalovirus. In a later analysis, HLA-associated TCR beta chains showed more clonal expansion and lower generation probabilities than non-associated chains that were equally common. It was suggested by the authors that the approach could potentially be generalized to other disease states and immunological phenotypes. According to a later analysis, TCR association rates differed among HLA loci, with DRB1 alleles showing the most associated TCRs and HLA-C alleles showing the fewest. A cluster of highly shared sequence variants was judged likely to be a technical artifact of the sequencing pipeline. CMV serostatus was the only immune exposure information available for the cohort. Strong co-occurrence of HLA alleles, especially DR and DQ, made assigning TCR associations to individual alleles difficult. The 87-base-pair reads could not distinguish some IMGT-functional V segments, including TRBV6-2 and TRBV6-3, so those segments were excluded. At a false discovery rate of 0.05, a later analysis linked 16,951 TCR beta sequences to specific HLA alleles. In this cohort, only TCR beta chains were sequenced, and detectable features were limited by the absence of alpha or paired-chain data. Roughly 15 rarely observed V segments, including chromosome 9 orphons, were excluded from the earlier analysis of about 610 of the donors because counts were too low. Roughly uniform sequencing depth across donors was assumed in presence/absence analyses, although this assumption may not hold. Most TCR sequences were observed very rarely across donors, whereas some public TCRs were present in many individuals. Linkage disequilibrium might explain the correlated functional status among segregating V segments, but an unknown experimental factor could not be excluded.

The cohort was made up of hundreds of healthy bone marrow donors. Cohort members were all nominally healthy when sampled, although unrecorded immune exposures were likely present. The donor tested CMV seropositive, placing the donor among the roughly 270 seropositive members of the cohort. A peripheral blood sample was provided by each donor, and peripheral blood mononuclear cells were used for TCR beta sequencing. Genomic DNA extraction from the blood cell samples was performed with the Qiagen DNeasy Blood Extraction Kit. Library prep was done by the immunoSEQ multiplex PCR assay. For the multiplex PCR, a mixture combining 60 forward primers for TCR Vbeta segments and 13 reverse primers for TCR Jbeta segments was used. The CDR3 region of rearranged TCR beta genes was amplified from genomic DNA by a multiplex PCR assay. The Illumina HiSeq System was used to sequence the amplified TCR beta libraries as 87-base-pair reads. As for the original processing: Across the 600 to 700 repertoires, a later analysis counted approximately 83 million unique TCR beta chains, 9.5 million to 12 million of which were shared by at least two donors. A nearest-neighbor algorithm error-corrected the raw reads and collapsed the reads into unique sequences, merging closely related sequences to remove PCR and sequencing errors. CDR3 sequences were aligned to IMGT reference sequences to assign V, D and J gene segments. Each retained sequence needed at least a six-nucleotide match to both a V gene segment and a J gene segment. A rearrangement was called productive if the CDR3 had no stop codons and remained in frame with V and J, and every other rearrangement was called non-productive. CDR3 was defined according to IMGT convention as the region running from the second conserved V-encoded cysteine to the conserved J-encoded phenylalanine. Sequences without an unambiguous match to a single V gene segment were excluded from the earlier analysis of a few hundred of the donors. In an earlier analysis of some 590 of the donors, a V segment was called functional when productive rearrangements were above 56.7%, and segregating when the standard deviation between donors exceeded 5%. A statistical classification framework was built to diagnose cytomegalovirus status from the catalog of TCR beta chain sequences. In a later analysis, V and J genes were assigned by comparing TCR nucleotide sequences against IMGT/GENE-DB human TR gene sequences. Using the TCRdist pipeline, a later analysis assigned CDR3 sequences along with most-parsimonious VDJ recombination scenarios. In a later analysis, each TCR beta chain was defined by its CDR3 amino acid sequence together with its V-gene family, and reads lacking a unique V-gene family were excluded. In a later analysis, around 650 highly shared, low-generation-probability nucleotide sequences were removed to address suspected cross-contamination and a sequencing artifact. A later analysis calculated a clonal expansion index for each public chain from normalized within-repertoire ranks of inferred template counts. In a later analysis, generation probabilities were computed with a VDJ recombination model fitted to out-of-frame rearrangements, and the resulting probabilities were checked against IGoR. In a later analysis, hypergeometric tests were used to score TCR-TCR, TCR-HLA and TCR-CMV co-occurrence, with a repertoire-size bias correction applied to TCR pairs. False discovery rates were estimated in a later analysis by permuting HLA or CMV assignments 20 times. In a later analysis, co-occurring TCRs were grouped with DBSCAN, and TCRdist sequence similarity was added when clustering was performed within HLA-allele-positive subsets. Co-occurrence clustering excluded repertoires with fewer than 30,000 or more than 120,000 public chains, plus five with anomalous nucleotide sharing. Imported from immuneACCESS, the table was reduced by TCRdb to in-frame sequences with V and J called. These copies leave out some clones; in studies compared against another copy, an unresolved V gene accounts for under half, and the cause of the remainder is not known. V, J and clone size derive from that table, while D and trimming were established from the DNA sequence. This sample holds approximately 110,000 clones; around 77% were observed only once. The top ten clonotypes cover more than 10% of the sample.

The receptor's source is a woman between 40 and 55 years old in good health and CMV-seropositive. What was sequenced was PBMCs. Rearrangement joined TRBV7-8 to TRBJ2-5; no D segment can be confidently identified. The CDR3 protein sequence reads: CASSLGVLRETQYF. The DNA reads as follows: TGTGCCAGCAGCTTAGGCGTCCTACGAGAGACCCAGTACTTC.